This T cell receptor (beta chain) originates from a study of radiation and T cells in renal cell carcinoma. Assay used: immunoSEQ multiplex PCR; TCRdb lists only in-frame clones, some missing. The sample includes around 16,000 clones, approximately 58% of them seen just once. For this clone: What it binds is unknown.

Treatment here: treatment-naive control, cytoreductive nephrectomy. The patient's renal cell carcinoma had clear cell pathology. Study-level results: Compared with controls, irradiated tumors had more, larger dominant CDR3 motifs. Compared with controls, irradiated tumors showed greater TCR clonality.

CDR3 size: 13 residues. Germline loops: CDR1 WNHNN, CDR2 SYGVQD (reference sequence). V gave up 10 bases and J gave up 6 bases, with 13 bases separating them. This sequence joins TRBV10-1 and TRBJ1-6; D is perhaps TRBD1 (6 bases). The specimen comprised tumor tissue, sampled from a patient whose treatment was nephrectomy without radiotherapy. The TCR sequence derives from a middle-aged man with renal cell carcinoma. CDR3 in DNA: TGCGCCACCCGGTTGGACAGTAATTCACCCCTCCACTTT. Its translation: CATRLDSNSPLHF.